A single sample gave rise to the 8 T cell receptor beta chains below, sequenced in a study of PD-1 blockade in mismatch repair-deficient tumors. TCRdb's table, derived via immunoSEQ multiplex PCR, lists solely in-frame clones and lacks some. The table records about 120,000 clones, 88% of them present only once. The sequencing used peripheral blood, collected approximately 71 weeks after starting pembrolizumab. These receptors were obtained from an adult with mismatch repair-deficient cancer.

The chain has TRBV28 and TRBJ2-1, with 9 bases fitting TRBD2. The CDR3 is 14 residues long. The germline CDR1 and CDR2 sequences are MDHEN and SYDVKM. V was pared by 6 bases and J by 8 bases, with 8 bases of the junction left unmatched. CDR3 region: CASSLSGSRDEQFF. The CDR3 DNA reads TGTGCCAGCAGCCTTAGCGGGAGTCGAGATGAGCAGTTCTTC.

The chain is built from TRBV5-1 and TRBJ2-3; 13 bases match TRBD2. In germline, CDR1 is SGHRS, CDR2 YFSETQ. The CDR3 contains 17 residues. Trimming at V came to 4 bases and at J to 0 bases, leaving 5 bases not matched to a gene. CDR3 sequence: CASSPWTSGRSTDTQYF. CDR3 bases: TGCGCCAGCAGCCCCTGGACTAGCGGGAGAAGCACAGATACGCAGTATTTT.

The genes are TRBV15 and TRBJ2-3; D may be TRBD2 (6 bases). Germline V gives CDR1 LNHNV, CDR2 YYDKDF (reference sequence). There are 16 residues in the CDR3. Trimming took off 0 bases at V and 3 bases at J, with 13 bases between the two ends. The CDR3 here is CATSRDGTSLTDTQYF. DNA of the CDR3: TGTGCCACCAGCAGAGATGGTACTAGCCTAACAGATACGCAGTATTTT.

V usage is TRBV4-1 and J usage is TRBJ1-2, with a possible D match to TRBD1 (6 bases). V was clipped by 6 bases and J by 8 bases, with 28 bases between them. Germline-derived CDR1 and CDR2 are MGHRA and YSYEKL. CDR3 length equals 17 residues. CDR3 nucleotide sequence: TGCGCCAGCAGTCCTGTAGGGGGAGGGAATGGGATGCGAGGCTACACCTTC. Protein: CASSPVGGGNGMRGYTF.

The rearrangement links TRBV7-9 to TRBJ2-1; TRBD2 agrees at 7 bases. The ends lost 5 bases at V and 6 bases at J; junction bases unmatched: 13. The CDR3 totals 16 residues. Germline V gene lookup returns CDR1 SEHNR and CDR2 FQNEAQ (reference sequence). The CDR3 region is CASSPTRGERLNEQFF. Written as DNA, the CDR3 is TGTGCCAGCAGCCCTACCCGGGGGGAGCGACTCAATGAGCAGTTCTTC.

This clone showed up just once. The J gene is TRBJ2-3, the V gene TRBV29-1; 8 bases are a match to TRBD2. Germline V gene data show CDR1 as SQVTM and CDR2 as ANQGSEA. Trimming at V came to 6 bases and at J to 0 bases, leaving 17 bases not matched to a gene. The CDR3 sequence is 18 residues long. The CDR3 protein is CSVISPGWPSGSTDTQYF. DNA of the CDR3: TGCAGCGTGATCTCACCGGGATGGCCTAGCGGGAGCACAGATACGCAGTATTTT.

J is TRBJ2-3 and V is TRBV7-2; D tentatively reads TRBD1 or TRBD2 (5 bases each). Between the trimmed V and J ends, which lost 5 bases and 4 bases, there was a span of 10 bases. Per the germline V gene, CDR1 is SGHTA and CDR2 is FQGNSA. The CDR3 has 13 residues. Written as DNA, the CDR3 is TGTGCCAGCAGCAACGGGGCCTCAGATACGCAGTATTTT. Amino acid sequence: CASSNGASDTQYF.

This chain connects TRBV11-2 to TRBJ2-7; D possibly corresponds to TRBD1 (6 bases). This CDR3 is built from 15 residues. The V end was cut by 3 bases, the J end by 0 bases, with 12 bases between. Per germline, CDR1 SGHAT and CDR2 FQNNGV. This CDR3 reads CASSLWQDSSYEQYF. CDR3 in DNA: TGTGCCAGCAGCTTGTGGCAGGACAGCTCCTACGAGCAGTACTTC.